This T cell receptor (beta chain) emerged from a study of shared clonotypes between healthy human individuals. Study-wide results and limits: Estimated richness was generally greater in naive than memory subsets.

Positive CCR7 selection of CD45RO-negative cells yielded the naive CD8 cells, and terminally differentiated effector memory CD45RA+ cells were excluded. Generated by immunoSEQ multiplex PCR, the TCRdb table keeps only in-frame clones and is missing some. Of some 2,100,000 clones listed, roughly 91% are singletons. Note on this clone: Its antigen remains unknown.

There are 16 residues in the CDR3. Trimming shortened V by 6 bases and J by 4 bases, and 21 bases separated the two germline ends. Per germline, CDR1 MDHEN and CDR2 SYDVKM. The rearrangement joins TRBV28 to TRBJ1-2, with D perhaps matching TRBD1 (5 bases). The sample taken for sequencing was naive CD8+ T cells from PBMCs. The receptor was derived from a man aged 18-30 years in good health. Some clones in this sample may be carry-over from other donors' samples. The CDR3, as DNA: TGTGCCAGCAGAGAGCCCCTACGTTGGGGCGGCTATGGCTACACCTTC. Protein product: CASREPLRWGGYGYTF.